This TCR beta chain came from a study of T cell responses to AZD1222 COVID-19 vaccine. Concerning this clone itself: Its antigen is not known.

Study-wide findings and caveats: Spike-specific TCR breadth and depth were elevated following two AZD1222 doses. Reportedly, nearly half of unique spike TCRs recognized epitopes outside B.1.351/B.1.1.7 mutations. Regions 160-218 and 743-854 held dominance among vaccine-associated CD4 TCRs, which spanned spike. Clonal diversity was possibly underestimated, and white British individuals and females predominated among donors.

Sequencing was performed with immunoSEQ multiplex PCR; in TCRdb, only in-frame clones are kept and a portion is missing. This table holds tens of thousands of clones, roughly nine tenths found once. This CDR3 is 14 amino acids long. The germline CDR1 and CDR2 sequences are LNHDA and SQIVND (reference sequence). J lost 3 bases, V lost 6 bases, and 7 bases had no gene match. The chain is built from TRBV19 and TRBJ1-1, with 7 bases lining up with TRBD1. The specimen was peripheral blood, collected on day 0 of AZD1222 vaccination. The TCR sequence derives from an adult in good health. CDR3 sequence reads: CASRETGAYTEAFF. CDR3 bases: TGTGCCAGTAGGGAAACAGGGGCCTACACTGAAGCTTTCTTT.